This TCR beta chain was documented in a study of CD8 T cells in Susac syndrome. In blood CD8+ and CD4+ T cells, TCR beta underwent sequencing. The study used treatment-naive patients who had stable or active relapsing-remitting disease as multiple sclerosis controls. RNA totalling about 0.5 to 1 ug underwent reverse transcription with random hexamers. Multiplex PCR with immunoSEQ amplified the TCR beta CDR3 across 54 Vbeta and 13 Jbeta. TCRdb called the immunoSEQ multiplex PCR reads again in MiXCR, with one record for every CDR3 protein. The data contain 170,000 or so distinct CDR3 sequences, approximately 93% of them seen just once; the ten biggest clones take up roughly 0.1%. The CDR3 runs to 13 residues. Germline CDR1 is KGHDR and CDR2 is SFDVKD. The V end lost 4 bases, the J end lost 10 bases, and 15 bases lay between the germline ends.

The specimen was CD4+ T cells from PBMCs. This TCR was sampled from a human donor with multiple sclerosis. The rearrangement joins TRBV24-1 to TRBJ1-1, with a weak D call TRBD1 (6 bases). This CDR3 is CATSDPGQPRAFF. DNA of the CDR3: TGTGCCACCAGTGACCCCGGACAGCCACGAGCTTTCTTT.